What follows describes a single T cell receptor (beta chain). This sample was taken from a study of cytomegalovirus exposure and HLA in healthy donors. Primers: 60 Vbeta forward and 13 Jbeta reverse. Only in-frame clones appear in the TCRdb table, and some are missing; sequencing was by immunoSEQ multiplex PCR. The sample contains over 75,000 clones, 70% to 80% of which appear only once. The sequence derives from a man aged 55 to 69 in good health and CMV-seropositive. The sequenced sample consisted of PBMCs.

Written as DNA, the CDR3 is TGCAGCGTTGACGTTCGGGACAGAACCTACGAGCAGTACTTC. As protein: CSVDVRDRTYEQYF. The J gene is TRBJ2-7, the V gene TRBV29-1; 7 nucleotides agree with TRBD1. Unmatched junction bases numbered 7, after V lost 3 bases and J lost 2 bases. This CDR3 is built from 14 residues. Germline V gene data show CDR1 as SQVTM and CDR2 as ANQGSEA.